This TCR beta chain is drawn from a study of cytomegalovirus exposure and HLA in healthy donors. Researchers ran the PCR with 60 Vbeta and 13 Jbeta primers. TCRdb's copy holds only in-frame clones and misses some; the assay was immunoSEQ multiplex PCR. The sample has 70,000 to 100,000 clones, roughly 69% seen once; the top ten hold approximately 7%. Study outcomes and limitations: Some highly shared sequence variants likely arose as a pipeline artifact. Several of the most significant clusters appeared linked to common viral pathogens, based on a later analysis. Evidence from a later analysis indicated that most CMV-associated TCR beta chains looked HLA-restricted.

Details on this clone: What it binds is unknown.

CDR3 length: 13 residues. The germline V and J ends were trimmed by 0 bases and 5 bases, with 8 bases remaining between them. CDR1 is SGHKS and CDR2 is YYEKEE in the germline V gene (reference sequence). V gene TRBV5-5 combines with J gene TRBJ2-5; possibly TRBD2 for D (5 bases). The sequenced sample consisted of PBMCs. The sequence was collected from a woman in her forties or fifties in good health and CMV-seropositive. The CDR3 DNA reads as TGTGCCAGCAGCTTGGGGGCGGGCGAGACCCAGTACTTC. It is translated as CASSLGAGETQYF.